Listed here are 6 T cell receptor beta chains from one sample, sequenced in a study of control samples from healthy donors and cancer patients. The table came from immunoSEQ multiplex PCR; TCRdb's copy has only in-frame clones and leaves some out. The sample shows around 110,000 clones, over 75% of them seen only once. The sequenced sample was PBMCs. All receptors come from a woman between 50 and 59 years old with colorectal cancer.

This sequence joins TRBV5-4 and TRBJ1-1; a weak D match, TRBD1 (5 bases). Germline values: CDR1 SGHNT, CDR2 YYREEE (reference sequence). The CDR3 length is 13 residues. With 0 bases removed from V and 7 bases from J, the gap between germline ends came to 10 bases. The CDR3 DNA reads as TGTGCCAGCAGCTTGGCGGTCGGGGGTGAAGCTTTCTTT. Amino acids: CASSLAVGGEAFF.

This chain uses TRBV28 with TRBJ1-2; D is undetermined. V was shortened by 6 bases and J by 4 bases, with 18 bases between the two germline ends. The CDR3 length is 15 residues. Per the germline V gene, CDR1 is MDHEN and CDR2 is SYDVKM. CDR3 protein: CASRTQRPPIYGYTF. DNA for the CDR3: TGTGCCAGCAGGACCCAGAGACCACCTATCTATGGCTACACCTTC.

The CDR3 is CASSPQAGELFF. The CDR3 nucleotides read TGCGCCAGCAGCCCCCAAGCCGGGGAGCTGTTTTTT. This chain uses TRBV5-1 with TRBJ2-2, with D uncertain. With 4 bases removed from V and 6 bases from J, the gap between germline ends came to 7 bases. Germline CDR1 is SGHRS and CDR2 is YFSETQ. The CDR3 length is 12 residues.

The chain links TRBV6-2 or TRBV6-3 to TRBJ2-1, with TRBD2 matching over 12 bases. CDR1 is MNHEY, CDR2 SVGEGT, per germline. CDR3 length equals 17 residues. V lost 2 bases, J lost 3 bases, and 5 bases stayed unmatched. The CDR3 nucleotides read TGTGCCAGCAGTTACGTTCTAGCGGGAGGGTACTACAATGAGCAGTTCTTC. Its protein is CASSYVLAGGYYNEQFF.

The rearrangement links TRBV19 to TRBJ1-1; D remains ambiguous. Germline V lookup: CDR1 LNHDA, CDR2 SQIVND (reference sequence). V was shortened by 6 bases and J by 5 bases, with 19 bases between the two germline ends. The CDR3 contains 15 residues. The CDR3 region is CASRSNHQDGTEAFF. CDR3 coding DNA: TGTGCCAGTAGGTCTAACCATCAGGACGGAACTGAAGCTTTCTTT.

The chain carries TRBV9 and TRBJ2-6, with 8 bases that match TRBD1. V was pared by 0 bases and J by 3 bases, with 5 bases of the junction left unmatched. The germline V gene encodes CDR1 SGDLS and CDR2 YYNGEE. The CDR3 runs 17 residues. The CDR3 DNA is TGTGCCAGCAGCGTAGCCCCAGGGGGCTTTGGGGCCAACGTCCTGACTTTC. This gives the protein CASSVAPGGFGANVLTF.